These 26 T cell receptor beta chains came from one sample sequenced in a study of regulatory T cells in long-lasting Graves disease. TCR beta libraries were built with iRepertoire HTBI primers and Arm-PCR of CDR3 regions. TCRdb fed the multiplex PCR reads into MiXCR, producing one record per CDR3 protein. The sample lists a few hundred thousand distinct CDR3 sequences, roughly a quarter occurring once. The time point denotes: persistent/refractory GD, antithyroid drugs over 5 years with positive TRAb. Preparation of the TCR library used RNA extracted from PBMCs. Specimen: peripheral blood mononuclear cells (PBMCs), collected when the disease was refractory, from a patient treated with antithyroid drugs. The receptor source for this set is a female donor with Graves disease.

The chain has TRBV28 and TRBJ2-7; 9 positions agree with TRBD1. The CDR3 contains 15 residues. Germline values: CDR1 MDHEN, CDR2 SYDVKM. Trimming cost V 2 bases and J 3 bases; bases outside gene matches: 5. The CDR3 DNA follows: TGTGCCAGCAGTTTACCCCGGACAGGGGACTACGAGCAGTACTTC. It specifies CASSLPRTGDYEQYF. Full variable domain (rest looked up from reference TRBV28 and TRBJ2-7): DVKVTQSSRYLVKRTGEKVFLECVQDMDHENMFWYRQDPGLGLRLIYFSYDVKMKEKGDIPEGYSVSREKKERFSLILESASTNQTSMYLCASSLPRTGDYEQYFGPGTRLTVT.

This clonotype came up many times. The rearrangement uses TRBV2 and TRBJ1-5; weak D call: TRBD1 (6 bases). Trimming removed 5 bases from V and 5 bases from J, with 19 bases in between. The germline gives CDR1 SNHLY, CDR2 FYNNEI. The CDR3 consists of 16 residues. This CDR3 reads CASSPEVTGRDQPQHF. The CDR3 DNA reads TGTGCCAGCAGTCCAGAAGTTACAGGGAGGGATCAGCCCCAGCATTTT.

This clonotype was found a few times. The CDR3 coding sequence is TGTGCCAGCAGCTTAGGGTCCCTAGCGGGAGATACAGAGACCCAGTACTTC. It specifies CASSLGSLAGDTETQYF. This chain connects TRBV7-3 to TRBJ2-5, with 10 positions matching TRBD2. With 2 bases clipped from V and 4 bases from J, the junction kept 10 bases outside the gene matches. The CDR3 is made up of 17 amino acids. Germline CDR1 reads SGHTA; CDR2 reads FQGTGA.

The CDR3 here is CASSPQESSYEQYF. DNA for the CDR3: TGTGCCAGCAGCCCCCAAGAATCCTCCTACGAGCAGTACTTC. The chain uses TRBV6-1 and TRBJ2-7; D remains ambiguous. The germline CDR1 and CDR2 sequences are MNHNS and SASEGT. The CDR3 runs 14 residues. Trimming removed 6 bases at V and 0 bases at J, with 12 bases between.

This clonotype has at least ten counts. The chain joins TRBV6-2 or TRBV6-3 to TRBJ1-1; D is perhaps TRBD1 (5 bases). The germline CDR1 and CDR2 sequences are MNHEY and SVGEGT. Between the trimmed V and J ends, which lost 2 bases and 1 base, there was a span of 8 bases. The CDR3 has 14 residues. CDR3 DNA: TGTGCCAGCAGTTACCGTACAGGGAACACTGAAGCTTTCTTT. Its protein is CASSYRTGNTEAFF.

This clonotype has a single count. The CDR3 sequence: CASSQHDSVYGYTF. CDR3 coding DNA: TGCGCCAGCAGCCAACATGACAGCGTGTATGGCTACACCTTC. The chain carries TRBV4-1 and TRBJ1-2; D might be TRBD1 (5 bases). Germline loops: CDR1 MGHRA, CDR2 YSYEKL. This CDR3 region has 14 residues. V was clipped by 2 bases and J by 5 bases, with 12 bases between them.

A few counts support this clonotype. The chain combines TRBV5-1 with TRBJ2-2; D unresolved. CDR3 length: 16 residues. Trimming shortened V by 5 bases and J by 6 bases, and 20 bases separated the two germline ends. CDR1 and CDR2 (germline): SGHRS, YFSETQ. CDR3 region: CASSIGWTTRSGELFF. The CDR3 coding sequence is TGCGCCAGCAGTATCGGGTGGACCACGAGGTCCGGGGAGCTGTTTTTT.

The chain combines TRBV10-3 with TRBJ1-2; 9 nucleotides line up with TRBD1. The J segment lost 0 bases and the V segment lost 6 bases, leaving 8 bases of the junction unmatched. CDR1 is ENHRY and CDR2 is SYGVKD in the germline V gene. This CDR3 spans 16 amino acids. The CDR3 DNA is TGTGCCATCAGGGCCGGGACAGGGATTTCTAACTATGGCTACACCTTC. It specifies CAIRAGTGISNYGYTF.

The V and J genes are TRBV12-1 and TRBJ2-2; the tabulated D call, TRBD2, remains unverified against the DNA. TRBV12-1 is classified as a pseudogene. The CDR3 covers 18 residues. Here the CDR3 DNA reads TGTGCCAGCACCAACCTCACTAGCGGGAGTCATGACACCGGGGAGCTGTTTTTT. Residues: CASTNLTSGSHDTGELFF.

Regarding this clonotype: The CDR3 end shows no conserved phenylalanine or tryptophan, and so a read error is likely. This chain joins TRBV6-1 and TRBJ2-7; D is undetermined. Germline loops: CDR1 MNHNS, CDR2 SASEGT. V lost 6 bases to trimming and J lost 2 bases, with 14 bases between them. The CDR3 has 14 amino acids. This chain's CDR3 is CASRGIGSTYEQYL. In nucleotides, the CDR3 is TGTGCCAGCAGGGGGATAGGCTCAACCTACGAGCAGTACCTC.

This clonotype has ten or more counts. The rearrangement joins TRBV29-1 to TRBJ1-1; no definite D call. With 6 bases removed from V and 1 base from J, the gap between germline ends came to 15 bases. Germline-derived CDR1 and CDR2 are SQVTM and ANQGSEA. CDR3 length: 14 amino acids. The CDR3 DNA follows: TGCAGCGTCAATTCCAATGGAAGGAACACTGAAGCTTTCTTT. Its protein is CSVNSNGRNTEAFF.

This chain joins TRBV6-1 and TRBJ1-1; 9 bases are a match to TRBD1. CDR1 and CDR2 (germline): MNHNS, SASEGT. The CDR3 length is 16 residues. V was pared by 4 bases and J by 1 base, with 7 bases of the junction left unmatched. CDR3 nucleotides: TGTGCCAGCAGTGGGGGACAGGGCAGAGGGAACACTGAAGCTTTCTTT. Translated, it gives CASSGGQGRGNTEAFF.

This clonotype was seen only a few times. The chain is built from TRBV10-3 and TRBJ1-3; 7 bases align to TRBD1. Per the germline V gene, CDR1 is ENHRY and CDR2 is SYGVKD. Trimming took 3 bases from V and 1 from J; bases not matched to a gene: 6. The CDR3 loop spans 16 amino acids. This CDR3 is CAISDIHRGSGNTIYF. CDR3 bases: TGTGCCATCAGTGATATCCACAGGGGATCTGGAAACACCATATATTTT.

In its sample, this clonotype was seen many times. V gene TRBV2 combines with J gene TRBJ2-7; 11 bases match TRBD2. Germline-derived CDR1 and CDR2 are SNHLY and FYNNEI. V lost 2 bases and J lost 3; bases outside the gene matches: 0. The CDR3 runs to 14 residues. Here the CDR3 reads CASSETSGGYEQYF. DNA for the CDR3: TGTGCCAGCAGTGAAACTAGCGGGGGCTACGAGCAGTACTTC.

This clonotype was seen many times. This chain uses TRBV29-1 with TRBJ1-2; 10 bases fit TRBD1. The germline gives CDR1 SQVTM, CDR2 ANQGSEA. This CDR3 spans 14 amino acids. With V trimmed by 6 bases and J by 1 base, 5 bases remained unmatched. CDR3 DNA sequence: TGCAGCGTGGCCGGGACAGGGGATAACTATGGCTACACCTTC. It specifies CSVAGTGDNYGYTF.

The sample holds many counts of this clonotype. The CDR3 region has the DNA TGTGCCAGCAGCGGGCAACAGGGAAGCCAGCCCCAGCATTTT. It encodes CASSGQQGSQPQHF. This chain connects TRBV2 to TRBJ1-5; D might be TRBD1 (6 bases). The CDR3 has 14 residues. Trimming removed 6 bases from V and 7 bases from J, with 16 bases in between. From germline, CDR1 is SNHLY and CDR2 FYNNEI.

The gene calls are TRBV18 and TRBJ2-2; D is uncertain. Germline CDR1 is KGHSH and CDR2 is LQKENI. The ends were cut back, 1 base at V and 1 base at J, with 13 bases in the middle. The CDR3 contains 17 residues. In DNA, the CDR3 is TGTGCCAGCTCACCACTGGCTTGGGCAGGGAACACCGGGGAGCTGTTTTTT. Protein product: CASSPLAWAGNTGELFF.

This clonotype was detected a few times. The gene calls are TRBV30 and TRBJ1-1, with 9 bases lining up with TRBD1. V dropped 5 bases and J dropped 11; count of bases not matched to a gene: 9. Per the germline V gene, CDR1 is GTSNPN and CDR2 is SVGIG (reference sequence). The CDR3 totals 12 residues. In nucleotides, the CDR3 is TGTGCCTGGGTCGGACAGGGGATTTCGGCTTTCTTT. Translating it yields CAWVGQGISAFF.

This clonotype was detected a few times. V is TRBV25-1 and J is TRBJ2-7; the D is unclear. The CDR3 runs 11 residues. Germline V lookup: CDR1 MGHDK, CDR2 SYGVNS. V lost 4 bases and J 6 bases, leaving 7 bases between the germline ends. Here the CDR3 reads CASSVKFEQYF. As DNA, the CDR3 is TGTGCCAGCAGTGTAAAATTCGAGCAGTACTTC.

This clonotype came up a few times. The DNA of the CDR3 is TGTGCCAGCAGCTCGGCGGGAGCTACCTCTGGAAACACCATATATTTT. This sequence encodes CASSSAGATSGNTIYF. The chain employs TRBV7-2 and TRBJ1-3; D gene ambiguous. The CDR3 extends over 16 amino acids. CDR1 SGHTA and CDR2 FQGNSA come from the germline V gene. The V gene lost 4 bases and the J gene lost 0 bases, with 13 bases spanning the gap.

This sequence joins TRBV19 and TRBJ2-2, with 8 bases identical to TRBD2. Per the germline V gene, CDR1 is LNHDA and CDR2 is SQIVND (reference sequence). V gave up 7 bases and J gave up 6 bases; unmatched junction bases: 7. The CDR3 sequence is 14 residues long. CDR3: CASMVGLGPGELFF. DNA for the CDR3: TGTGCCAGTATGGTGGGACTAGGCCCCGGGGAGCTGTTTTTT.

This clonotype was detected only a few times. The chain recombines TRBV14 with TRBJ2-7; D gene uncertain. This CDR3 is 15 amino acids long. Germline V gene sequence: CDR1 SGHDN, CDR2 FVKESK. Trimming stripped 4 bases from V and 0 bases from J, with 13 bases between. CDR3 DNA sequence: TGTGCCAGCAGCCGCGAGACCGGCAACTCCTACGAGCAGTACTTC. The encoded protein is CASSRETGNSYEQYF.

This clonotype was seen many times. V and J are TRBV7-8 and TRBJ1-2, with D perhaps TRBD1 (6 bases). The CDR3 runs to 15 residues. V dropped 5 bases and J dropped 2 bases, with 15 bases sitting between them. Germline V gene sequence: CDR1 SGHVS, CDR2 FQNEAQ. The CDR3 nucleotides read TGTGCCAGCAGCCCCCGATCCGGACAGAACTATGGCTACACCTTC. Translation: CASSPRSGQNYGYTF. The entire variable domain, with the rest obtained from reference TRBV7-8 and TRBJ1-2, is as follows: GAGVSQSPRYKVAKRGQDVALRCDPISGHVSLFWYQQALGQGPEFLTYFQNEAQLDKSGLPSDRFFAERPEGSVSTLKIQRTQQEDSAVYLCASSPRSGQNYGYTFGSGTRLTVV.

The J gene is TRBJ2-7, the V gene TRBV7-2; 7 bases line up with TRBD2. The CDR3 is 13 residues long. The V gene end was trimmed by 5 bases and the J gene end by 3 bases; junction bases not matched to a gene: 4. Germline values: CDR1 SGHTA, CDR2 FQGNSA. CDR3 protein: CASSAASGYEQYF. In DNA form, the CDR3 reads TGTGCCAGCAGCGCGGCTAGCGGCTACGAGCAGTACTTC.

Of note for this clonotype: A much larger clone differs by one base, so this may be a read error. The rearrangement links TRBV20-1 to TRBJ1-1, with TRBD1 matching 8 bases. CDR1 is DFQATT and CDR2 is SNEGSKA in the germline V gene (reference sequence). The CDR3 extends over 15 amino acids. The CDR3 DNA follows: TGCAGTGCTAGAGCAATCAGGGGGCTGAACACTAAAGCTTTCTTT. Amino acids: CSARAIRGLNTKAFF.

This clonotype was counted a few times. The chain employs TRBV6-4 and TRBJ2-7; 9 bases line up with TRBD1. With 6 bases clipped from V and 4 bases from J, the junction kept 7 bases outside the gene matches. This CDR3 comprises 14 residues. The V gene's germline CDR1 is MRHNA and CDR2 SNTAGT. The CDR3 sequence: CASRQTGGAYEQYF. The CDR3 region has the DNA TGTGCCAGCAGGCAAACAGGGGGCGCGTACGAGCAGTACTTC.